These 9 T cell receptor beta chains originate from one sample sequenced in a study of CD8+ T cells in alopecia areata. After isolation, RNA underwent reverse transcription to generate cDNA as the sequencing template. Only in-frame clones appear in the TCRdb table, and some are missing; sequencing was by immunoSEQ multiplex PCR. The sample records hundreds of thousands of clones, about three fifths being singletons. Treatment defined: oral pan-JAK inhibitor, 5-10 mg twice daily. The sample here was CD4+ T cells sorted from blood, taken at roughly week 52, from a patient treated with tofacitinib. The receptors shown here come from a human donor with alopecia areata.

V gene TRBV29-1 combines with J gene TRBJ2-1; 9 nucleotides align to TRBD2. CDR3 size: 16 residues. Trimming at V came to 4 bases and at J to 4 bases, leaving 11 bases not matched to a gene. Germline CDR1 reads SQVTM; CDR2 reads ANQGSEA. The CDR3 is CSVVGRLAGYYNEQFF. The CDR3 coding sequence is TGCAGCGTTGTGGGTCGGCTAGCGGGGTATTACAATGAGCAGTTCTTC.

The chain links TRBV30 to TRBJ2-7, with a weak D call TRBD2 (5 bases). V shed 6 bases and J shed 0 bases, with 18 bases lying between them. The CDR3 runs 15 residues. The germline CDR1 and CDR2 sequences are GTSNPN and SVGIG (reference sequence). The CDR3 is CACSRAGGSSYEQYF. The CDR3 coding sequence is TGTGCCTGTTCCCGGGCAGGAGGAAGCTCCTACGAGCAGTACTTC.

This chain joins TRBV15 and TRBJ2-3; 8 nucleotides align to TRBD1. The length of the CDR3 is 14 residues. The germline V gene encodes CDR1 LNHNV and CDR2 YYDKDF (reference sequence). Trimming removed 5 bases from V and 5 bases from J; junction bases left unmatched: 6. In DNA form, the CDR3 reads TGTGCCACCAGCCCCGGACAGGGTTTAGATACGCAGTATTTT. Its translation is CATSPGQGLDTQYF.

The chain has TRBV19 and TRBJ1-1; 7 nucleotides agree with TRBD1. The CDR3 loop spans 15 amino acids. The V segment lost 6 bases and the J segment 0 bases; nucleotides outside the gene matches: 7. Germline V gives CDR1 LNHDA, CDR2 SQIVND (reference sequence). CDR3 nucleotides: TGTGCCAGTAGCCAACGACAGGGCGTGAACACTGAAGCTTTCTTT. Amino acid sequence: CASSQRQGVNTEAFF. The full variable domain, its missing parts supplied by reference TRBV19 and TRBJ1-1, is DGGITQSPKYLFRKEGQNVTLSCEQNLNHDAMYWYRQDPGQGLRLIYYSQIVNDFQKGDIAEGYSVSREKKESFPLTVTSAQKNPTAFYLCASSQRQGVNTEAFFGQGTRLTVV.

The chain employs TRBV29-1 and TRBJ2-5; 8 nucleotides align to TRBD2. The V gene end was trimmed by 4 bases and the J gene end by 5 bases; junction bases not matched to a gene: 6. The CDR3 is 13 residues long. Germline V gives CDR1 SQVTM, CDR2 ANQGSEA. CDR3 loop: CSVGERGLETQYF. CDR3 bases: TGCAGCGTTGGAGAGCGGGGGTTGGAGACCCAGTACTTC. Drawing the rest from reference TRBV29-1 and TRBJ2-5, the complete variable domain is SAVISQKPSRDICQRGTSLTIQCQVDSQVTMMFWYRQQPGQSLTLIATANQGSEATYESGFVIDKFPISRPNLTFSTLTVSNMSPEDSSIYLCSVGERGLETQYFGPGTRLLVL.

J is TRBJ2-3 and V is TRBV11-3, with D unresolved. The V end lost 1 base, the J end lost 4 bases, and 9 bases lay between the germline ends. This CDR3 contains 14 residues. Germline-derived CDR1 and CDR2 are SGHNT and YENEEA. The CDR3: CASSLGDTSDTQYF. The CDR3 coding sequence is TGTGCCAGCAGCTTAGGGGATACGTCAGATACGCAGTATTTT.

In DNA, the CDR3 is TGCGCCAGCAGCCAAGACCTACGGGACAGGGGCGGGCAGTACTTC. It yields the protein CASSQDLRDRGGQYF. The chain uses TRBV4-3 and TRBJ2-7; the match to TRBD1 covers 10 bases. Trimming at V came to 0 bases and at J to 9 bases, leaving 8 bases not matched to a gene. This CDR3 has 15 residues. From germline, CDR1 is LGHNA and CDR2 YSLEER.

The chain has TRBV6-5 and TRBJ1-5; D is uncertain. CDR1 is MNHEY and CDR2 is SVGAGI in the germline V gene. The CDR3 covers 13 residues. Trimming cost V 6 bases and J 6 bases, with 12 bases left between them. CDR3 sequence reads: CASSPEGRQPQHF. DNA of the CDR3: TGTGCCAGCAGCCCAGAGGGCCGTCAGCCCCAGCATTTT.

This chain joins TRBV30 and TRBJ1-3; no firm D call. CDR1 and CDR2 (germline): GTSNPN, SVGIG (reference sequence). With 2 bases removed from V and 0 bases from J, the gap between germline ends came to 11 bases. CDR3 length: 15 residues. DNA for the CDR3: TGTGCCTGGAGTTCCTGGGAGAGCTCTGGAAACACCATATATTTT. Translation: CAWSSWESSGNTIYF. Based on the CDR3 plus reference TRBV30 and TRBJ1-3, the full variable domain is SQTIHQWPATLVQPVGSPLSLECTVEGTSNPNLYWYRQAAGRGLQLLFYSVGIGQISSEVPQNLSASRPQDRQFILSSKKLLLSDSGFYLCAWSSWESSGNTIYFGEGSWLTVV.